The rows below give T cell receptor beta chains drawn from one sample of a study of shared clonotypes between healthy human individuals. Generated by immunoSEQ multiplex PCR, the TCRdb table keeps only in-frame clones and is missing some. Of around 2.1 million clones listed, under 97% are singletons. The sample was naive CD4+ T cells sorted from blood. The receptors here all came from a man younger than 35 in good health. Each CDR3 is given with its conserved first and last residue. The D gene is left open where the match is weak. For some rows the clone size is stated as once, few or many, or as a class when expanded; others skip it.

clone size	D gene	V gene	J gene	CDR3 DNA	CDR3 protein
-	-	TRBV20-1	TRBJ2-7	TGCAGTGCTTCGGAATACGAGCAGTACTTC	CSASEYEQYF
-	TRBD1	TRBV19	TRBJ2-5	TGTGCCAGTAGGCACAGGGGCCCCGGGGAGACCCAGTACTTC	CASRHRGPGETQYF
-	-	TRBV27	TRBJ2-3	TGTGCCAGCAGTTCCGGGTTGACAGATACGCAGTATTTT	CASSSGLTDTQYF
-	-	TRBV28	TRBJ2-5	TGTGCCAGCAGTTTAACACTCCAAGAGACCCAGTACTTC	CASSLTLQETQYF
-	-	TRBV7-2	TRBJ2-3	TGTGCCAGCAGCTTACTACGGGGTACGCAGTATTTT	CASSLLRGTQYF
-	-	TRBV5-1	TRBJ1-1	TGCGCCAGCAGCTGGATGGTATGGGGGGCGGGCGCTGAAGCTTTCTTT	CASSWMVWGAGAEAFF
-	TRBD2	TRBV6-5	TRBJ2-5	TGTGCCAGCAGTTTGGTAGCGGGGGGGTCACAAGAGACCCAGTACTTC	CASSLVAGGSQETQYF
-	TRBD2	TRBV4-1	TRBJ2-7	TGCGCCAGCAGCCGAGGACTAGCGGAGCCAGGTTGGAACGAGCAGTACTTC	CASSRGLAEPGWNEQYF
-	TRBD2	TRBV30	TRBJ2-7	TGTGCCTGGAGCCTAACTCGGACTAGCGGGAGGTCCTACGAGCAGTACTTC	CAWSLTRTSGRSYEQYF
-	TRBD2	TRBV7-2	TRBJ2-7	TGTGCCAGCAGCCTCGGACTAGCGGGAGGACGAGGCTACGAGCAGTACTTC	CASSLGLAGGRGYEQYF
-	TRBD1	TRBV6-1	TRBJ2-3	TGTGCCACCCGACCGGGACAGGGGCGGGATACGCAGTATTTT	CATRPGQGRDTQYF
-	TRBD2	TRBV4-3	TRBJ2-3	TGCGCCAGCAGCCACCTAGCGGGAGATTCGGATACGCAGTATTTT	CASSHLAGDSDTQYF
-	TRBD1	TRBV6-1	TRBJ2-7	TGTGCCAGCAGGGACGGGACAGTCTACGAGCAGTACTTC	CASRDGTVYEQYF
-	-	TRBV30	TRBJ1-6	TGTGCCTGGAGCCCCGGGACATTCTATAATTCACCCCTCCACTTT	CAWSPGTFYNSPLHF
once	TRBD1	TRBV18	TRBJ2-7	TGTGCCAGCTCACCACGGTCGTCAGGGGGCTTCAACGAGCAGTACTTC	CASSPRSSGGFNEQYF
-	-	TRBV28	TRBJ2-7	TGTGCCAGCAGTCCCTCGACAGGAGGTTACGAGCAGTACTTC	CASSPSTGGYEQYF
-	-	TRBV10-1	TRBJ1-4	TGCGCCAGTTCCCTGGGGGGGAACGAAAAACTGTTTTTT	CASSLGGNEKLFF
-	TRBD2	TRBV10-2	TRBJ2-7	TGCGCCAGCACCCTAGCGGGGGGGTTAACCGAGCAGTACTTC	CASTLAGGLTEQYF
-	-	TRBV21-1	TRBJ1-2	TGTGCCACTCCGCGGCCCGACAGGGCTGGTGGCTACACCTTC	CATPRPDRAGGYTF
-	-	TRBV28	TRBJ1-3	TGTGCCAGCAGCACACGGACAGAGTTAAACACCATATATTTT	CASSTRTELNTIYF
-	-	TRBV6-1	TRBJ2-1	TGTGCCAGCAGCCGGGCGGGTGAGCAGTTCTTC	CASSRAGEQFF
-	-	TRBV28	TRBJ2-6	TGTGCCAGCAGTCGAAGGCTCTCTGGGGCCAACGTCCTGACTTTC	CASSRRLSGANVLTF
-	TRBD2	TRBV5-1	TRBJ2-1	TGCGCCAGCAGCTTTGGTTTGGCGGGAGGGTTATTGGATGAGCAGTTCTTC	CASSFGLAGGLLDEQFF
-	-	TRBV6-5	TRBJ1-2	TGTGCCAGCAGTCAGGGGTCCTTAGATGGCTACACCTTC	CASSQGSLDGYTF
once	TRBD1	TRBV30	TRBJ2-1	TGTGCCTCCGACCGGGACAGGTACAATGAGCAGTTCTTC	CASDRDRYNEQFF
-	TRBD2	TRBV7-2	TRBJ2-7	TGTGCCAGCAGCTTAGCCGGGACTAGCGGGAGACTCTACGAGCAGTACTTC	CASSLAGTSGRLYEQYF
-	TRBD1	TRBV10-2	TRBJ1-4	TGCGCCAGCAGCGAAGGGACAGGGACAGGGAATGAAAAACTGTTTTTT	CASSEGTGTGNEKLFF
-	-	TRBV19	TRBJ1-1	TGTGCCAGTCGAATCCACCCTAGGACAGTGAACACTGAAGCTTTCTTT	CASRIHPRTVNTEAFF
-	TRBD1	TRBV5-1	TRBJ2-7	TGCGCCAGCAGCTCCGCGTATAGTAAGGGGGCATACGAGCAGTACTTC	CASSSAYSKGAYEQYF
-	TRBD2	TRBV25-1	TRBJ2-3	TGTGCCAGCAGTAAAGCGGGGGGGGGCACAGATACGCAGTATTTT	CASSKAGGGTDTQYF
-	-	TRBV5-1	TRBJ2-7	TGCGCCAGCAGCTTGGGTGGCCCGGGGAACTCCGAGCAGTACTTC	CASSLGGPGNSEQYF
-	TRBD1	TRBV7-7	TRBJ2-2	TGTGCTAGCAGCTTAGACAGGGGAAACACCGGGGAGCTGTTTTTT	CASSLDRGNTGELFF
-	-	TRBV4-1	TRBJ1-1	TGCGCCAGCAGCCAAGAGACCCTGGCAGGATCTGAAGCTTTCTTT	CASSQETLAGSEAFF
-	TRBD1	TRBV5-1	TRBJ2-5	TGCGCCAGCAGCTTAGGACAGGGGTTCGTGGAGACCCAGTACTTC	CASSLGQGFVETQYF
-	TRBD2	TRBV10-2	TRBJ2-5	TGCGCCAGCAGTAGGACTAGCGGGGCCCAAGAGACCCAGTACTTC	CASSRTSGAQETQYF
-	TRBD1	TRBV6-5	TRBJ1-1	TGTGCCAGCAGTTACTCGAACAGGGGCGGCACTGAAGCTTTCTTT	CASSYSNRGGTEAFF
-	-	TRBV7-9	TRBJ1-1	TGTGCCAGCAGCTTAGGAGGGTATCAAATGAACACTGAAGCTTTCTTT	CASSLGGYQMNTEAFF
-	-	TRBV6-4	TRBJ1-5	TGTGCCAGCAGCGCCACAGGGTCGGGTCAGCCCCAGCATTTT	CASSATGSGQPQHF
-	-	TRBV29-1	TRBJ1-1	TGCAGCGTTGGCCCCGGGTACGGAACTGAAGCTTTCTTT	CSVGPGYGTEAFF
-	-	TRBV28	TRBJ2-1	TGTGCCAGCAGCCTCGACTTAAGCTCCTACAATGAGCAGTTCTTC	CASSLDLSSYNEQFF
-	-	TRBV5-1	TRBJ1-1	TGCGCCAGCAGAACCGAGGGGGGATCGACCGGATTCTTT	CASRTEGGSTGFF
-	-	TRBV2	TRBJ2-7	TGTGCCAGCAGAATCAGGGGAAGTTCCTACGAGCAGTACTTC	CASRIRGSSYEQYF
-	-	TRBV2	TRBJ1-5	TGTGCCAGCGGTCAGGGTAACAATCAGCCCCAGCATTTT	CASGQGNNQPQHF
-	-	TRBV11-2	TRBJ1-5	TGTGCCAGCAGAGACCGCGGGGTGGGTCAGCCCCAGCATTTT	CASRDRGVGQPQHF
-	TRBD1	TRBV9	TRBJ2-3	TGTGCCAGCAGCGTCGGGACAGGGGTTCGAGATACGCAGTATTTT	CASSVGTGVRDTQYF
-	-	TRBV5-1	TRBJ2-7	TGCGCCAGCAGCTTAAGAAGGTATGGGGGATCCTCCTACGAGCAGTACTTC	CASSLRRYGGSSYEQYF
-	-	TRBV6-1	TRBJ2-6	TGTGCCAGCAGTGAAGGGGGGCTTGGGGCCAACGTCCTGACTTTC	CASSEGGLGANVLTF
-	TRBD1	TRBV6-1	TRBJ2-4	TGTGCCAGCAGCGTGGGACAGGTCATTCAGTACTTC	CASSVGQVIQYF
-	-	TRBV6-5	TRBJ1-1	TGTGCCAGCAGTTCCGAAAATTTGGGGAACACTGAAGCTTTCTTT	CASSSENLGNTEAFF